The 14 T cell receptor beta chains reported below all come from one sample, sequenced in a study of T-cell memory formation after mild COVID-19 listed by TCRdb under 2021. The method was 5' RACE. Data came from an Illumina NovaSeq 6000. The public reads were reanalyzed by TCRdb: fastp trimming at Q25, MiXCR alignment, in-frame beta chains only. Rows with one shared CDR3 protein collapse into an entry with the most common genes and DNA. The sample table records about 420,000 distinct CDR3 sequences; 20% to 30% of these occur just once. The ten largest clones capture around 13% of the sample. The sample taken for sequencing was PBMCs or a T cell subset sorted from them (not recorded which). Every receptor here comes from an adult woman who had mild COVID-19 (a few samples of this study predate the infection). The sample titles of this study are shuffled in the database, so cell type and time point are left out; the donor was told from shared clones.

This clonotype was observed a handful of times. The CDR3 DNA reads as TGTGCCAGCAGCTCGGACAGCCCCCCAGATACGCAGTATTTT. Protein: CASSSDSPPDTQYF. V is TRBV7-3 and J is TRBJ2-3, with D maybe TRBD1 (6 bases). The germline V gene has CDR1 SGHTA and CDR2 FQGTGA. This CDR3 is 14 amino acids long. V shed 4 bases and J shed 4 bases, with 12 bases lying between them.

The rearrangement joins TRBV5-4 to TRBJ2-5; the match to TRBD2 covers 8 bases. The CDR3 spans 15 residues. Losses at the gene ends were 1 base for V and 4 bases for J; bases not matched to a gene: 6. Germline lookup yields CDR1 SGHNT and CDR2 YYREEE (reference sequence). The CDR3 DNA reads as TGTGCCAGCAGCTTGCGGGGGGGCTCATCAGAGACCCAGTACTTC. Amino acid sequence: CASSLRGGSSETQYF.

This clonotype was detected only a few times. CDR3 DNA: TGTGCCAGCAGGCTTACCCCGGGACAGGGGGTATACTACAATGAGCAGTTCTTC. Translated: CASRLTPGQGVYYNEQFF. The V gene is TRBV6-5, the J gene TRBJ2-1; 11 bases agree with TRBD1. Germline CDR1 and CDR2: MNHEY and SVGAGI. Losses at the gene ends were 6 bases for V and 3 bases for J; bases not matched to a gene: 13. There are 18 residues in the CDR3.

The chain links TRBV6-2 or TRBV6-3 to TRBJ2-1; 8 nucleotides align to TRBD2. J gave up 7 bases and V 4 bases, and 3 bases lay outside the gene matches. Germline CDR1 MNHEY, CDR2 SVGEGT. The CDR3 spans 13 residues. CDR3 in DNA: TGTGCCAGCAGTTCCGGGGGGGTGAATGAGCAGTTCTTC. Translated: CASSSGGVNEQFF.

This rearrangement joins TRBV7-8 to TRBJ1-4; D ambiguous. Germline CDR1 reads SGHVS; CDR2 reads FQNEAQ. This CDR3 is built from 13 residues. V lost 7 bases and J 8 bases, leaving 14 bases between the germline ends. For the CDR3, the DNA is TGTGCCAGCACCAACCCCCGGGGAGAAAAACTGTTTTTT. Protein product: CASTNPRGEKLFF. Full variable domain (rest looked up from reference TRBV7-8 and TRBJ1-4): GAGVSQSPRYKVAKRGQDVALRCDPISGHVSLFWYQQALGQGPEFLTYFQNEAQLDKSGLPSDRFFAERPEGSVSTLKIQRTQQEDSAVYLCASTNPRGEKLFFGSGTQLSVL.

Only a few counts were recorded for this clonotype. The CDR3 protein is CASSGPVAGAGQETQYF. The DNA of the CDR3 is TGTGCCAGCAGCGGACCTGTAGCGGGGGCGGGACAAGAGACCCAGTACTTC. The chain carries TRBV7-8 and TRBJ2-5; the match to TRBD2 covers 9 bases. The V gene end was trimmed by 5 bases and the J gene end by 2 bases; junction bases not matched to a gene: 12. From germline, CDR1 is SGHVS and CDR2 FQNEAQ. The CDR3 totals 17 residues.

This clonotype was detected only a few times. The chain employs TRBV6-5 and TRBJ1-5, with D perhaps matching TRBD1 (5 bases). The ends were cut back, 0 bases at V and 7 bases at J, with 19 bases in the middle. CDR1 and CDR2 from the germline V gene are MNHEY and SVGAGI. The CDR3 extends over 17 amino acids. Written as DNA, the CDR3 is TGTGCCAGCAGTTACTCGGGGGTCTTAGTGGGGGAACAGCCCCAGCATTTT. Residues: CASSYSGVLVGEQPQHF.

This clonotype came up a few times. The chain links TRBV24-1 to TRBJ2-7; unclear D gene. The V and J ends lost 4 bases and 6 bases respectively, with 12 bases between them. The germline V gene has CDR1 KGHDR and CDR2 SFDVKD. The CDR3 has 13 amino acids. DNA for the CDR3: TGTGCCACCAGTGAGGCGCAGAGGCTCGAGCAGTACTTC. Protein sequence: CATSEAQRLEQYF.

In nucleotides, the CDR3 is TGTGCCAGCAGTTACACGGGGGCCGGGGAGCTGTTTTTT. Protein: CASSYTGAGELFF. The chain links TRBV6-2 or TRBV6-3 to TRBJ2-2; a possible D gene is TRBD2 (6 bases). The CDR3 is 13 residues long. Germline CDR1 is MNHEY and CDR2 is SVGEGT. Trimming removed 2 bases at V and 6 bases at J, with 7 bases between.

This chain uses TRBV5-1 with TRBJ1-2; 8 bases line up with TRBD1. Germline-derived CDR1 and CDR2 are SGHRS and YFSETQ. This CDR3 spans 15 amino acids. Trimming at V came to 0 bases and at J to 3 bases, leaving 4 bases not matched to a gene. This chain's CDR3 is CASSLGDRLYYGYTF. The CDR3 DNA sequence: TGCGCCAGCAGCTTGGGGGACAGGCTCTACTATGGCTACACCTTC.

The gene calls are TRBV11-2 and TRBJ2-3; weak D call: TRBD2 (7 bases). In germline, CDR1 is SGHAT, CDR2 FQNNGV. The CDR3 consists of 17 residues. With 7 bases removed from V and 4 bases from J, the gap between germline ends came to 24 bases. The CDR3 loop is CASTSTGGTRVADTQYF. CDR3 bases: TGTGCCAGCACCTCTACCGGGGGGACAAGGGTTGCAGATACGCAGTATTTT.

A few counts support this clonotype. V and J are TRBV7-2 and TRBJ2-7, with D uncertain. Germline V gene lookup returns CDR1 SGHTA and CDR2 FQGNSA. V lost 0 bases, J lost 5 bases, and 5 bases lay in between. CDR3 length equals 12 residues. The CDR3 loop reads CASSLAAHEQYF. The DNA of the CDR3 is TGTGCCAGCAGCTTAGCGGCCCACGAGCAGTACTTC.

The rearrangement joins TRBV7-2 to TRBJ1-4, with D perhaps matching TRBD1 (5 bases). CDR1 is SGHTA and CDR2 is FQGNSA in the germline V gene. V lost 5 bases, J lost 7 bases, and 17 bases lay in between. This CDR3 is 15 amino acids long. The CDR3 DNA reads TGTGCCAGCAGCGCCCATCCGGGGGGAGGTGAAAAACTGTTTTTT. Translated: CASSAHPGGGEKLFF.

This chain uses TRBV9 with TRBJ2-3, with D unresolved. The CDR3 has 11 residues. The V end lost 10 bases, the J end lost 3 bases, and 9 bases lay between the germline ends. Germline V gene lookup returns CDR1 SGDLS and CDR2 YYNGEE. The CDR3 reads CAGVRTDTQYF. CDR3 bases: TGTGCCGGGGTTCGGACAGATACGCAGTATTTT.